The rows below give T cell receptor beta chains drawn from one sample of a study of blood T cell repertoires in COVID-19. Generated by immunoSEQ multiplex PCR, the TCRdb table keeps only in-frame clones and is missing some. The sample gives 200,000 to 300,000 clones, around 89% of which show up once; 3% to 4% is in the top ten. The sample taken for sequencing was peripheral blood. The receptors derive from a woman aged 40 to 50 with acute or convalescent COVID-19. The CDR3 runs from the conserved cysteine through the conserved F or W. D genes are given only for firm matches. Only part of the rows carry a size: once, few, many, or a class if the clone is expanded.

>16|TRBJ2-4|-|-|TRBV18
CASSPPGQFAKNIQYF
TGTGCCAGCTCACCCCCAGGACAGTTCGCCAAAAACATTCAGTACTTC
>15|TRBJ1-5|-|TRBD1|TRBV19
CASTKPGQGNQPQHF
TGTGCCAGTACCAAGCCGGGACAGGGCAATCAGCCCCAGCATTTT
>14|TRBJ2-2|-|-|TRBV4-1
CASSLTGRTGELFF
TGCGCCAGCAGCCTCACGGGGAGAACCGGGGAGCTGTTTTTT
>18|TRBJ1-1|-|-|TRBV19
CASSYRTPSQGINTEAFF
TGTGCCAGTAGTTATCGTACTCCTTCTCAGGGGATTAACACTGAAGCTTTCTTT
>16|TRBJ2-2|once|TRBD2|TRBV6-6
CASNTRGVSGAGELFF
TGTGCCAGCAATACTCGAGGGGTTAGCGGGGCCGGGGAGCTGTTTTTT
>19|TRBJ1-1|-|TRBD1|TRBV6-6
CASSPSTTRQGLAATEAFF
TGTGCCAGCAGTCCCTCAACCACGAGACAGGGCCTCGCCGCGACTGAAGCTTTCTTT
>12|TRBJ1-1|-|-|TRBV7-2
CASSSWRSEAFF
TGTGCCAGCAGCTCCTGGAGGTCTGAAGCTTTCTTT
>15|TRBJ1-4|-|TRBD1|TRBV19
CASSLQGASNEKLFF
TGTGCCAGTAGTTTACAGGGGGCTTCTAATGAAAAACTGTTTTTT
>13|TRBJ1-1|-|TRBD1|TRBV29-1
CSAATGVGTEAFF
TGCAGCGCCGCGACAGGGGTCGGCACTGAAGCTTTCTTT
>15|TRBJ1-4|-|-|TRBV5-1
CASSLRGGAGEKLFF
TGCGCCAGCAGCTTGCGAGGTGGGGCCGGGGAAAAACTGTTTTTT
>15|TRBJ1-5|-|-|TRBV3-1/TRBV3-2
CASSQDPTVNQPQHF
TGTGCCAGCAGCCAAGACCCGACAGTCAATCAGCCCCAGCATTTT
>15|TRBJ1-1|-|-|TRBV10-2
CASNGRGFMNTEAFF
TGCGCCAGCAACGGGAGGGGATTCATGAACACTGAAGCTTTCTTT
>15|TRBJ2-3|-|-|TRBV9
CASSVGGGLQDTQYF
TGTGCCAGCAGCGTAGGTGGGGGCCTGCAAGATACGCAGTATTTT
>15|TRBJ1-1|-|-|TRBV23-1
CASSQPRETNTEAFF
TGCGCCAGCAGTCAGCCCCGGGAGACCAACACTGAAGCTTTCTTT
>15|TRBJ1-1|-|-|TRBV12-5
CASGLVPSSDTEAFF
TGTGCTAGTGGTTTGGTACCATCATCAGACACTGAAGCTTTCTTT
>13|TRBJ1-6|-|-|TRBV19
CASSMSGSSPLHF
TGTGCCAGTAGTATGAGTGGGAGCTCACCCCTCCACTTT
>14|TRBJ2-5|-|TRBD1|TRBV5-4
CASSPRDRGKTQYF
TGTGCCAGCAGCCCCCGGGACAGGGGGAAGACCCAGTACTTC
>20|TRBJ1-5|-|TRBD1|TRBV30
CAWSARAWDSRSNFNQPQHF
TGTGCCTGGAGCGCAAGGGCTTGGGACAGCCGGAGTAATTTCAATCAGCCCCAGCATTTT
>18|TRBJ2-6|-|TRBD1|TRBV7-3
CASSSGTAADSGANVLTF
TGTGCCAGCAGCTCCGGGACAGCTGCCGACTCTGGGGCCAACGTCCTGACTTTC
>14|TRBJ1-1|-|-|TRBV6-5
CASSYTGHSTEAFF
TGTGCCAGCAGTTATACAGGGCATAGCACTGAAGCTTTCTTT
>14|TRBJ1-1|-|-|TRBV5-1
CASSLGGRNTEAFF
TGCGCCAGCAGCTTGGGAGGGAGGAACACTGAAGCTTTCTTT
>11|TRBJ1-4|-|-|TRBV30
CAWSAGEKLFF
TGTGCCTGGAGTGCAGGGGAAAAACTGTTTTTT
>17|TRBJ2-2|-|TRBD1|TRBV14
CASSQYRGLLRTGELFF
TGTGCCAGCAGCCAGTACAGGGGGCTCCTGAGAACCGGGGAGCTGTTTTTT
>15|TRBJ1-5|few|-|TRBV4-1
CASSPPGRDHQPQHF
TGCGCCAGCAGCCCTCCAGGCAGGGATCATCAGCCCCAGCATTTT
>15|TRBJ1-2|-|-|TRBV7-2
CASSLGGQGLHGYTF
TGTGCCAGCAGCTTAGGGGGGCAGGGGTTACATGGCTACACCTTC
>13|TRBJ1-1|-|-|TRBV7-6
CASSLGPGAEAFF
TGTGCCAGCAGCTTAGGACCAGGCGCTGAAGCTTTCTTT
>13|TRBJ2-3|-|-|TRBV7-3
CASGPGYSDTQYF
TGTGCCAGCGGCCCAGGGTACTCCGATACGCAGTATTTT
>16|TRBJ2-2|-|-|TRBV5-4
CASSDPGTKTTGELFF
TGTGCCAGCAGCGATCCCGGGACAAAGACCACCGGGGAGCTGTTTTTT
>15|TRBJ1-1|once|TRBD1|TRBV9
CASSVTGTENTEAFF
TGTGCCAGCAGCGTTACCGGGACAGAGAACACTGAAGCTTTCTTT
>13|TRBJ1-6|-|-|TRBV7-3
CASSLSGNSPLHF
TGTGCCAGCAGCTTAAGCGGGAATTCACCCCTCCACTTT
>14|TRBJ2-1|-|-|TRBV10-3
CAISGETLVNEQFF
TGTGCCATCAGTGGAGAGACATTGGTCAATGAGCAGTTCTTC
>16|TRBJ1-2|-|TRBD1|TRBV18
CASSPPSAGQAYGYTF
TGTGCCAGCTCACCACCGAGCGCGGGACAGGCCTATGGCTACACCTTC
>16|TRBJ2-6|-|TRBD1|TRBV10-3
CATSTGISSGANVLTF
TGTGCCACTTCGACAGGGATTAGCTCTGGGGCCAACGTCCTGACTTTC
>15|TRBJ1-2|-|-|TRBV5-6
CASSMRGPASYGYTF
TGTGCCAGCAGCATGCGAGGGCCAGCTAGCTATGGCTACACCTTC